These T cell receptor beta chains were read from a single sample in a study of cytotoxic CD8 clonotypes in ibrutinib-treated CLL. Measured with immunoSEQ multiplex PCR; TCRdb has only the in-frame clones, and not every one. The table shows over 95,000 clones, with 50% to 65% occurring only once. The source material was PBMCs, sampled after 24 months of ibrutinib treatment. The receptors were gathered from a human donor with chronic lymphocytic leukemia. Both conserved end residues are part of each CDR3. D genes are given only for firm matches. Clone size is given for some rows only: seen once, a few or many times, or a class if the clone is expanded.

v_gene	d_gene	j_gene	abundance	CDR3nt	CDR3aa
TRBV6-6	NA	TRBJ2-5	NA	TGTGCCAGCAGTTATAATCGGGAGACCCAGTACTTC	CASSYNRETQYF
TRBV30	NA	TRBJ1-2	NA	TGTGCCTGGGAACAGGGAAACTATGGCTACACCTTC	CAWEQGNYGYTF
TRBV7-6	TRBD1	TRBJ2-3	NA	TGTGCCAGCACCCTACAGGGGTCAGATACGCAGTATTTT	CASTLQGSDTQYF
TRBV5-1	NA	TRBJ2-5	NA	TGCGCCAGCATCCTCGGGGTTGGTGGAAAAGAGACCCAGTACTTC	CASILGVGGKETQYF
TRBV27	NA	TRBJ2-3	once	TGTGCCAGCAGTTTATTCGCTCTGAATCGCACAGATACGCAGTATTTT	CASSLFALNRTDTQYF
TRBV6-6	NA	TRBJ2-5	NA	TGTGCCAGCAGTTGGTCCGGAGAGACCCAGTACTTC	CASSWSGETQYF
TRBV30	TRBD1	TRBJ1-3	NA	TGTGCCGCCCAGGGGGCCGGCCCTGGAAACACCATATATTTT	CAAQGAGPGNTIYF
TRBV6-5	NA	TRBJ1-1	few	TGTGCCAGCAGTTCGGCTCCCGGGGGGACTGAAGCTTTCTTT	CASSSAPGGTEAFF
TRBV14	NA	TRBJ1-6	NA	TGTGCCAGCAGCCAGTTACAGTCGCAATCACCCCTCCACTTT	CASSQLQSQSPLHF
TRBV29-1	NA	TRBJ1-1	NA	TGCAGCGTCGCAACAGGTTTGACTGAAGCTTTCTTT	CSVATGLTEAFF
TRBV7-2	NA	TRBJ2-1	NA	TGTGCCAGCAGCTTAGTCCCGAATGAGCAGTTCTTC	CASSLVPNEQFF
TRBV29-1	NA	TRBJ1-2	few	TGCAGCGTCCATAAGGGTGCCTATGGCTACACCTTC	CSVHKGAYGYTF
TRBV19	TRBD1	TRBJ2-2	few	TGTGCCAGTAGCCGACAGGGGGCGACCGGGGAGCTGTTTTTT	CASSRQGATGELFF
TRBV13	NA	TRBJ2-5	NA	TGTGCCAGCAGCTCTAAAGAGACCCAGTACTTC	CASSSKETQYF
TRBV11-3	NA	TRBJ1-4	NA	TGTGCCAGCAGCCCGGGGAGGGAGGAAAAACTGTTTTTT	CASSPGREEKLFF
TRBV5-1	TRBD2	TRBJ2-2	few	TGCGCCAGCAGCCCCGGACTAGCCCCGAACACCGGGGAGCTGTTTTTT	CASSPGLAPNTGELFF
TRBV6-1	NA	TRBJ1-5	few	TGTGCCAGCAGCACAGCGACGGCTGGGCCCCAGCATTTT	CASSTATAGPQHF
TRBV12-5	NA	TRBJ1-1	NA	TGTGCTAGTGGTCTCCGGGGATCTAACACTGAAGCTTTCTTT	CASGLRGSNTEAFF
TRBV7-9	TRBD2	TRBJ2-7	NA	TGTGCCAGCAGCTCGGGAGGAGGGGCCTACGAGCAGTACTTC	CASSSGGGAYEQYF
TRBV2	NA	TRBJ1-2	NA	TGTGCCAGCAGCGCAGGACAGAACTATGGCTACACCTTC	CASSAGQNYGYTF
TRBV5-1	TRBD1	TRBJ2-7	NA	TGCGCCAGCAGCTCCGGGACAGGGGGCGGTGAGCAGTACTTC	CASSSGTGGGEQYF
TRBV5-4	NA	TRBJ1-2	NA	TGTGCCAGCAGCGGGGGAGTGACAGCTAACTATGGCTACACCTTC	CASSGGVTANYGYTF
TRBV6-6	TRBD1	TRBJ2-1	NA	TGTGCCAGCAGTTATCCCGACAGGGGCGGGCAGTTCTTC	CASSYPDRGGQFF
TRBV5-6	TRBD1	TRBJ1-6	NA	TGTGCCAGCAGCCCCGGGACAGGGCAGCATAATTCACCCCTCCACTTT	CASSPGTGQHNSPLHF
TRBV28	NA	TRBJ2-3	NA	TGTGCCAGCAGTTTCGATACGCAGTATTTT	CASSFDTQYF
TRBV7-3	NA	TRBJ2-1	NA	TGTGCCAGCAGCTTAGACCACTTGTACAATGAGCAGTTCTTC	CASSLDHLYNEQFF
TRBV18	NA	TRBJ2-7	NA	TGTGCCAGCTCACCGGCCGGCGAACCCCACGAGCAGTACTTC	CASSPAGEPHEQYF
TRBV4-2	TRBD2	TRBJ2-2	NA	TGTGCCAGCAGCCAAGATCGTCCAGGGAGGGACACCGGGGAGCTGTTTTTT	CASSQDRPGRDTGELFF
TRBV6-6	TRBD1	TRBJ2-2	NA	TGTGCCAGCTTCCCGGGACAGGGAGGCACCGGGGAGCTGTTTTTT	CASFPGQGGTGELFF
TRBV19	NA	TRBJ2-2	NA	TGTGCCAGTAGTAGGGGTTATAACGGGGAGCTGTTTTTT	CASSRGYNGELFF
TRBV11-3	NA	TRBJ2-2	NA	TGTGCCAGCAGCTTAGATCGCTGGGGGTCCCGGAGGCTTGGGGAGCTGTTTTTT	CASSLDRWGSRRLGELFF
TRBV5-6	NA	TRBJ1-3	NA	TGTGCCAGCAGCTTTGACACGTTAATCTCTGGAAACACCATATATTTT	CASSFDTLISGNTIYF
TRBV6-6	NA	TRBJ1-2	once	TGTGCCAGCAGTTCCCTCACAGGGACGGCTAACTATGGCTACACCTTC	CASSSLTGTANYGYTF
TRBV29-1	NA	TRBJ2-5	NA	TGCAGCGTTAGTAGGGGCAGCCAAGAGACCCAGTACTTC	CSVSRGSQETQYF
TRBV19	NA	TRBJ1-1	NA	TGTGCCAGTAAATTTATGAACACTGAAGCTTTCTTT	CASKFMNTEAFF
TRBV5-1	NA	TRBJ1-4	few	TGCGCCAGCACAGGAGGTGAAAAACTGTTTTTT	CASTGGEKLFF
TRBV5-1	NA	TRBJ1-5	few	TGCGCCAGCAGCTTGGCCCCGGGGGATAGCAATCAGCCCCAGCATTTT	CASSLAPGDSNQPQHF
TRBV9	TRBD2	TRBJ2-1	NA	TGTGCCAGCAGCGATCGAAGGGGATCAGGACTAGCGGGGACGGGGCGGTTCTTC	CASSDRRGSGLAGTGRFF
TRBV2	TRBD1	TRBJ2-7	few	TGTGCCAGCACCAGCTCCGGGACAGGGGCCTACGAGCAGTACTTC	CASTSSGTGAYEQYF
TRBV4-3	TRBD2	TRBJ2-7	NA	TGCGCCAGCAGCCAAGGGACTAGCGGGGTTCGCGAGCAGTACTTC	CASSQGTSGVREQYF
TRBV7-3	NA	TRBJ2-7	NA	TGTGCCAGCAGCTTGGAAGGTCCCCCCTACGAGCAGTACTTC	CASSLEGPPYEQYF
TRBV19	NA	TRBJ2-5	NA	TGTGCCAGTAAGGTTAGCGGAGTGTGGGAGACCCAGTACTTC	CASKVSGVWETQYF
TRBV10-2	NA	TRBJ1-4	few	TGCGCCAGCAGAGGGGGGACTAATGAAAAACTGTTTTTT	CASRGGTNEKLFF
TRBV5-1	TRBD1	TRBJ1-5	few	TGCGCCAGCAGCTTAAGAGGGGGCGCAGAACAGCCCCAGCATTTT	CASSLRGGAEQPQHF
TRBV10-2	NA	TRBJ1-5	NA	TGCGCCAGCAGTGGTGGATGGGACAATCAGCCCCAGCATTTT	CASSGGWDNQPQHF
TRBV4-2	NA	TRBJ2-5	NA	TGTGCCAGCAGCTTCGGACAGTTCCAAGAGACCCAGTACTTC	CASSFGQFQETQYF
TRBV2	TRBD2	TRBJ2-5	NA	TGTGCCAGCAGTCGGGAGCGGGGGGAGACCCAGTACTTC	CASSRERGETQYF
TRBV5-1	TRBD1	TRBJ1-5	few	TGCGCCAGCAGCGAGACAGGGGGCAATCAGCCCCAGCATTTT	CASSETGGNQPQHF
TRBV15	NA	TRBJ1-2	NA	TGTGCCACCAGCAGAGGACAGGATGCTAACTATGGCTACACCTTC	CATSRGQDANYGYTF
TRBV7-2	TRBD2	TRBJ2-1	NA	TGTGCCAGCAGCTTGGCAGGTAGCGGGGTATACAATGAGCAGTTCTTC	CASSLAGSGVYNEQFF
TRBV30	NA	TRBJ1-6	NA	TGTGCCTGGAGGGGGTTGGGAAATTCACCCCTCCACTTT	CAWRGLGNSPLHF
TRBV5-1	TRBD1	TRBJ2-3	NA	TGCGCCAGCAGCCTAACAGGGGACGGCACAGATACGCAGTATTTT	CASSLTGDGTDTQYF
TRBV6-4	TRBD1	TRBJ1-5	NA	TGTGCCAGCAGTGAGAGGGGGCCCTACAATCAGCCCCAGCATTTT	CASSERGPYNQPQHF